This TCR beta chain was documented in a study of T cell repertoires in cytomegalovirus infection. Study as a whole: Public TCR beta signatures were indicative of both CMV infection and a matching HLA type.

Germline loops: CDR1 SGHTA, CDR2 FQGNSA. There are 15 residues in the CDR3. V was clipped by 1 base and J by 3 bases, with 13 bases between them. The sample holds many counts of this clonotype. Its antigen is unknown. Broader study findings: Of the TCR beta families, the public ones yielded a cumulative frequency that identified carriers of CMV plus the relevant HLA.

TCRdb re-derived calls from the reads in MiXCR, one entry per CDR3 protein. The sample carries about 280,000 distinct CDR3 sequences, roughly a fifth recorded once. This TCR was recovered from a human donor in good health (CMV status not recorded). Some clones in this sample may be carry-over from other donors' samples. The specimen comprised cultured PBMCs, sampled from culture after CMV antigen stimulation. The rearrangement joins TRBV7-2 to TRBJ2-7; tentatively, D is TRBD2 (6 bases). CDR3 loop: CASSLVFTGVYEQYF. CDR3 nucleotide sequence: TGTGCCAGCAGCTTAGTATTTACGGGAGTCTACGAGCAGTACTTC.